The 28 T cell receptor beta chains reported below all come from one sample, sequenced in a study of T cell responses to AZD1222 COVID-19 vaccine. The repertoire was sequenced with immunoSEQ multiplex PCR; TCRdb's copy has only in-frame clones and lacks some. The sample holds about 140,000 clones, about 92% seen once. The starting material was peripheral blood, obtained 28 days after the second AZD1222 dose. Receptor source: an adult who received the AZD1222 COVID-19 vaccine.

The chain is built from TRBV19 and TRBJ1-1, with D maybe TRBD1 (5 bases). The germline V gene has CDR1 LNHDA and CDR2 SQIVND (reference sequence). This CDR3 has 16 residues. Trimming removed 3 bases at V and 5 bases at J, with 19 bases between. The CDR3 DNA sequence: TGTGCCAGTAGTATTTTCCCGGGGCTCGGTGGAACTGAAGCTTTCTTT. Residues: CASSIFPGLGGTEAFF.

This sequence joins TRBV6-1 and TRBJ2-3, with a tentative D call TRBD1 (5 bases). There are 14 residues in the CDR3. The V and J ends lost 3 bases and 6 bases respectively, with 13 bases between them. Looked up from germline, CDR1 is MNHNS and CDR2 is SASEGT. The CDR3 region has the DNA TGTGCCAGCAGTGACAACTGGGGCCCGGATACGCAGTATTTT. Translated: CASSDNWGPDTQYF.

This clone has a single count. V usage is TRBV11-2 and J usage is TRBJ2-2, with D tentatively TRBD2 (6 bases). With 2 bases removed from V and 7 bases from J, the gap between germline ends came to 14 bases. The germline CDR1 and CDR2 sequences are SGHAT and FQNNGV. CDR3 length: 15 amino acids. The CDR3 region has the DNA TGTGCCAGCAGCTTATCACAGGTCGGGAGCGGGGAGCTGTTTTTT. This sequence encodes CASSLSQVGSGELFF.

The chain has TRBV6-2 or TRBV6-3 and TRBJ2-5, with TRBD2 identical over 8 bases. V lost 0 bases to trimming and J lost 5 bases; unmatched junction nucleotides: 8. The CDR3 spans 16 residues. Germline lookup yields CDR1 MNHEY and CDR2 SVGEGT. In nucleotides, the CDR3 is TGTGCCAGCAGTTACTCAGTCACCTCGGGAGGGGAGACCCAGTACTTC. It encodes CASSYSVTSGGETQYF.

The chain has TRBV28 and TRBJ2-7; possible D gene TRBD2, 6 bases. Germline values: CDR1 MDHEN, CDR2 SYDVKM. This CDR3 has 14 residues. Deletions cut 7 bases from V and 5 bases from J, with 18 bases between. DNA of the CDR3: TGTGCCAGCACCTTGGGGGGTCGCGGGGACGAGCAGTACTTC. Amino acid sequence: CASTLGGRGDEQYF.

The gene calls are TRBV7-2 and TRBJ2-7; 8 nucleotides line up with TRBD1. The CDR3 extends over 15 amino acids. The trim removed 8 bases at V and 7 bases at J, leaving 16 bases unmatched. Germline loops: CDR1 SGHTA, CDR2 FQGNSA. For the CDR3, the DNA is TGTGCCAGCCAGCGTGATACCGACAGGGGTTGGGAGCAGTACTTC. The encoded protein is CASQRDTDRGWEQYF.

V is TRBV28 and J is TRBJ1-2; tentatively, D is TRBD1 (6 bases). V was pared by 3 bases and J by 5 bases, with 13 bases between. There are 14 residues in the CDR3. From germline, CDR1 is MDHEN and CDR2 SYDVKM. CDR3 region: CASSFDDRRYGYTF. CDR3 coding DNA: TGTGCCAGCAGTTTTGATGACAGGAGATATGGCTACACCTTC.

The rearrangement joins TRBV2 to TRBJ2-7; tentative D call: TRBD2 (5 bases). This CDR3 has 12 amino acids. V lost 8 bases and J lost 4, with 12 bases in between. The germline CDR1 and CDR2 sequences are SNHLY and FYNNEI. CDR3 DNA sequence: TGTGCCAGCTTTCCGGGATTGTACGAGCAGTACTTC. It codes for CASFPGLYEQYF.

The rearrangement uses TRBV15 and TRBJ2-5; tentatively, D is TRBD2 (5 bases). Germline V lookup: CDR1 LNHNV, CDR2 YYDKDF (reference sequence). The CDR3 is 16 residues long. Trimming took off 1 base at V and 0 bases at J, with 12 bases between the two ends. CDR3: CATSRVLRVHQETQYF. CDR3 DNA: TGTGCCACCAGCAGAGTTCTGCGGGTGCACCAAGAGACCCAGTACTTC.

V and J are TRBV21-1 and TRBJ2-1; the table's D call, TRBD1, was not checked against the DNA. TRBV21-1 is reported as a pseudogene. The CDR3 sequence is 17 residues long. CDR3 sequence reads: CASSPRWDRKSYNEQFF. CDR3 bases: TGTGCCAGCAGCCCCCGGTGGGACAGGAAATCCTACAATGAGCAGTTCTTC.

CDR3 residues: CASSLTDLNTEAFF. The CDR3 DNA reads as TGTGCCAGCAGCTTAACAGATCTGAACACTGAAGCTTTCTTT. V gene TRBV11-2 combines with J gene TRBJ1-1, with D unresolved. Germline lookup yields CDR1 SGHAT and CDR2 FQNNGV. Trimming shortened V by 2 bases and J by 0 bases, and 7 bases separated the two germline ends. This CDR3 comprises 14 residues.

The V gene is TRBV11-3, the J gene TRBJ2-7; TRBD2 agrees at 8 bases. Germline assignment: CDR1 SGHNT and CDR2 YENEEA. V dropped 3 bases and J dropped 2; count of bases not matched to a gene: 0. The CDR3 covers 13 residues. CDR3 in amino acids: CASSFGRAYEQYF. CDR3 coding DNA: TGTGCCAGCAGCTTCGGGAGGGCCTACGAGCAGTACTTC. The variable domain in full, completed from reference TRBV11-3 and TRBJ2-7, reads EAGVVQSPRYKIIEKKQPVAFWCNPISGHNTLYWYLQNLGQGPELLIRYENEEAVDDSQLPKDRFSAERLKGVDSTLKIQPAELGDSAVYLCASSFGRAYEQYFGPGTRLTVT.

The chain combines TRBV5-8 with TRBJ2-5, with 7 nucleotides matching TRBD1. Germline CDR1 and CDR2: SGHTS and YDEGEE. The CDR3 is 14 amino acids. With V trimmed by 7 bases and J by 7 bases, 13 bases remained unmatched. CDR3: CASLIGQAKVTQYF. The CDR3 bases are TGTGCCAGCCTAATCGGACAGGCCAAAGTGACCCAGTACTTC.

The chain employs TRBV5-1 and TRBJ1-2; possible D gene TRBD1, 6 bases. The germline V gene encodes CDR1 SGHRS and CDR2 YFSETQ. This CDR3 region has 14 residues. The ends were cut back, 0 bases at V and 6 bases at J, with 12 bases in the middle. DNA of the CDR3: TGCGCCAGCAGCTTGGACAGGGCGGTGGATGGCTACACCTTC. This sequence encodes CASSLDRAVDGYTF.

The rearrangement links TRBV25-1 to TRBJ2-1; D call uncertain. With 6 bases removed from V and 8 bases from J, the gap between germline ends came to 11 bases. Germline V gene lookup returns CDR1 MGHDK and CDR2 SYGVNS. This CDR3 region has 12 residues. CDR3 sequence reads: CASRHQADEQFF. The CDR3 nucleotides read TGTGCCAGCAGACACCAGGCGGATGAGCAGTTCTTC.

As regards this clone: A junction end diverges from the germline sequence, so it may reflect a read error. V gene TRBV7-8 combines with J gene TRBJ1-4, with D tentatively TRBD1 (6 bases). CDR3 length equals 17 residues. CDR1 SGHVS and CDR2 FQNEAQ come from the germline V gene. CDR3 DNA sequence: TGTGCCAGCAGCTTAAGGATTCGAGGGACAACGAATGAAAAACTGTTTTTT. This translates into CASSLRIRGTTNEKLFF. Variable domain in full (rest from reference TRBV7-8 and TRBJ1-4): GAGVSQSPRYKVAKRGQDVALRCDPISGHVSLFWYQQALGQGPEFLTYFQNEAQLDKSGLPSDRFFAERPEGSVSTLKIQRTQQEDSAVYLCASSLRIRGTTNEKLFFGSGTQLSVL.

V is TRBV6-5 and J is TRBJ1-1; D unclear. This CDR3 spans 15 amino acids. V lost 6 bases and J lost 5, with 19 bases in between. CDR1 MNHEY and CDR2 SVGAGI come from the germline V gene. CDR3 sequence: CASRARTLVGTEAFF. The CDR3 DNA is TGTGCCAGCAGAGCTCGGACGCTCGTTGGGACTGAAGCTTTCTTT.

This chain links TRBV6-5 with TRBJ1-5, with 9 bases identical to TRBD1. The length of the CDR3 is 15 residues. Germline V CDR1 and CDR2: MNHEY, SVGAGI. V shed 8 bases, J shed 4 bases, and the junction held 9 bases outside the gene matches. The CDR3 DNA is TGTGCCAGCCGCCCGGACAGGGGACAAAATCAGCCCCAGCATTTT. It codes for CASRPDRGQNQPQHF.

This rearrangement joins TRBV7-9 to TRBJ2-2; D is unclear. Germline CDR1 SEHNR, CDR2 FQNEAQ (reference sequence). The CDR3 runs 17 residues. V gave up 2 bases and J gave up 0 bases, with 13 bases separating them. DNA of the CDR3: TGTGCCAGCAGCTTAACTTCGGCAGCTCCGAACACCGGGGAGCTGTTTTTT. It encodes CASSLTSAAPNTGELFF.

CDR3 sequence: CASSISGSENIQYF. CDR3 DNA sequence: TGTGCCAGTAGTATCTCAGGCTCAGAAAACATTCAGTACTTC. The chain joins TRBV19 to TRBJ2-4; no definite D call. The V gene lost 3 bases and the J gene lost 5 bases, with 11 bases spanning the gap. Germline CDR1 is LNHDA and CDR2 is SQIVND (reference sequence). The CDR3 is 14 residues long. Full variable domain (outside the CDR3, taken from reference TRBV19 and TRBJ2-4): DGGITQSPKYLFRKEGQNVTLSCEQNLNHDAMYWYRQDPGQGLRLIYYSQIVNDFQKGDIAEGYSVSREKKESFPLTVTSAQKNPTAFYLCASSISGSENIQYFGAGTRLSVL.

This chain joins TRBV7-9 and TRBJ2-2, with D unresolved. The CDR3 is made up of 14 amino acids. Trimming removed 3 bases at V and 1 base at J, with 6 bases between. Per germline, CDR1 SEHNR and CDR2 FQNEAQ (reference sequence). CDR3 sequence reads: CASSFAGNTGELFF. In nucleotides, the CDR3 is TGTGCCAGCAGCTTTGCCGGGAACACCGGGGAGCTGTTTTTT. Based on the CDR3 plus reference TRBV7-9 and TRBJ2-2, the full variable domain is DTGVSQNPRHKITKRGQNVTFRCDPISEHNRLYWYRQTLGQGPEFLTYFQNEAQLEKSRLLSDRFSAERPKGSFSTLEIQRTEQGDSAMYLCASSFAGNTGELFFGEGSRLTVL.

This chain links TRBV2 with TRBJ2-1; D gene uncertain. With 5 bases removed from V and 3 bases from J, the gap between germline ends came to 5 bases. The CDR3 contains 12 residues. In germline, CDR1 is SNHLY, CDR2 FYNNEI. The CDR3 sequence: CASSPDYNEQFF. CDR3 in DNA: TGTGCCAGCAGTCCAGACTACAATGAGCAGTTCTTC.

This rearrangement joins TRBV10-3 to TRBJ2-1, with D maybe TRBD1 (6 bases). The CDR3 is 12 amino acids. Per the germline V gene, CDR1 is ENHRY and CDR2 is SYGVKD. V lost 5 bases and J 8 bases, leaving 10 bases between the germline ends. The CDR3 DNA sequence: TGTGCCATCAGTCTCAGGGGCGATGAGCAGTTCTTC. Translated, it gives CAISLRGDEQFF.

V gene TRBV28 combines with J gene TRBJ2-1, with 12 nucleotides matching TRBD2. Germline V lookup: CDR1 MDHEN, CDR2 SYDVKM. The CDR3 sequence is 16 residues long. Trimming at V came to 4 bases and at J to 7 bases, leaving 8 bases not matched to a gene. CDR3 residues: CASSSGGLAGLNEQFF. Written as DNA, the CDR3 is TGTGCCAGCAGTTCGGGGGGACTAGCGGGCCTTAATGAGCAGTTCTTC.

The V call is TRBV25-1, the J call TRBJ2-1; 10 nucleotides align to TRBD2. The CDR3 has 17 amino acids. Germline V gene lookup returns CDR1 MGHDK and CDR2 SYGVNS. J gave up 7 bases and V 6 bases, and 15 bases lay outside the gene matches. The CDR3 DNA follows: TGTGCCAGCAGGGACAGGGTAGCGGGAGGAGAGGGGAATGAGCAGTTCTTC. This codes for CASRDRVAGGEGNEQFF. The whole variable domain, filled in from reference TRBV25-1 and TRBJ2-1, reads EADIYQTPRYLVIGTGKKITLECSQTMGHDKMYWYQQDPGMELHLIHYSYGVNSTEKGDLSSESTVSRIRTEHFPLTLESARPSHTSQYLCASRDRVAGGEGNEQFFGPGTRLTVL.

This clone was counted once. The chain uses TRBV6-1 and TRBJ2-7, with 7 bases aligning to TRBD2. The ends lost 3 bases at V and 2 bases at J; junction bases unmatched: 1. The germline gives CDR1 MNHNS, CDR2 SASEGT. This CDR3 comprises 13 residues. CDR3: CASSDSGTYEQYF. The CDR3 DNA reads as TGTGCCAGCAGTGACAGCGGGACCTACGAGCAGTACTTC.

The count of this clone is one. V gene TRBV19 combines with J gene TRBJ1-4, with D hard to call. V lost 4 bases, J lost 5 bases, and 11 bases lay in between. Germline-derived CDR1 and CDR2 are LNHDA and SQIVND (reference sequence). The CDR3 has 14 amino acids. CDR3 loop: CASSRGVRNEKLFF. In DNA, the CDR3 is TGTGCCAGTAGTAGAGGCGTCAGGAATGAAAAACTGTTTTTT.

This chain connects TRBV7-9 to TRBJ1-4; 11 bases align to TRBD1. The germline V gene has CDR1 SEHNR and CDR2 FQNEAQ (reference sequence). After removal of 5 bases from V and 8 bases from J, the junction contained 7 bases not matched to a gene. The CDR3 is 15 amino acids. This chain's CDR3 is CASSRGQGAWEKLFF. The DNA for the CDR3 is TGTGCCAGCAGCAGAGGACAGGGGGCTTGGGAAAAACTGTTTTTT. Using reference TRBV7-9 and TRBJ1-4 for the parts outside the CDR3, the full variable domain is DTGVSQNPRHKITKRGQNVTFRCDPISEHNRLYWYRQTLGQGPEFLTYFQNEAQLEKSRLLSDRFSAERPKGSFSTLEIQRTEQGDSAMYLCASSRGQGAWEKLFFGSGTQLSVL.